Below, one T cell receptor (beta chain) is given with its context. The data originate from a study of beta chain features in type 1 diabetes. Reverse transcribing all isolated RNA meant expressed TCRB transcripts were sequenced. The assay was immunoSEQ multiplex PCR, and TCRdb's table has in-frame clones only and misses some. The sample has 900,000 or so clones; 17% are singletons. The CDR3 has 15 amino acids. Trimming cost V 4 bases and J 4 bases, with 11 bases left between them. Germline CDR1 reads MNHNY; CDR2 reads SVGAGI (reference sequence). Sequenced input: naive CD4+ T cells from blood. The sequence came from a young woman in good health. The chain is built from TRBV6-6 and TRBJ2-6; tentative D call: TRBD1 (5 bases). The CDR3 DNA sequence: TGTGCCAGCAGTTGGGGCCGGACCGGGGCCAACGTCCTGACTTTC. Its translation is CASSWGRTGANVLTF.